Ten or more counts support the clone carrying this T cell receptor beta chain. Its antigen is still unknown. The junction and the germline gene differ at one end; a read error may be behind it. This sample stems from a study of T cells in Graves' hyperthyroidism and ophthalmopathy. Findings and caveats of the study: Ophthalmopathy was model-predicted a median roughly six months pre-onset.

Patients with uncontrolled infections, other autoimmune diseases, pregnancy or lactation were excluded. Fresh peripheral blood, around 10 ml of it, supplied the PBMCs. Using RNA transcripts as the source, TCR beta CDR3 regions were amplified. HTBI primers were used for first-round RT-PCR of the TCR CDR3. TCRdb re-called the multiplex PCR reads with MiXCR, one entry per CDR3 protein. Here the sample spans approximately 610,000 distinct CDR3 sequences, approximately 14% being singletons. CDR3 length: 13 amino acids. Germline values: CDR1 MNHNY, CDR2 SVGAGI (reference sequence). Material for sequencing was blood. This receptor was obtained from a woman between 40 and 55 years old with Graves' ophthalmopathy. The chain uses TRBV6-6 and TRBJ1-1; unclear D gene. The CDR3 DNA follows: TGTGCCAGCAGTTACCCCGCGAACGCTGAAGCTTTCTTT. Protein sequence: CASSYPANAEAFF.